These 9 T cell receptor beta chains originate from one sample sequenced in a study of blood T cell repertoires in COVID-19. The assay was immunoSEQ multiplex PCR, and TCRdb's table has in-frame clones only and misses some. The sample yields roughly 73,000 clones, over 80% seen once. The sample was peripheral blood. The receptors stem from a woman aged 60-75 years with acute or convalescent COVID-19.

This clone has only a few counts. The chain recombines TRBV6-5 with TRBJ2-7; 10 bases are a match to TRBD2. Germline trimming cut 8 bases from V and 7 bases from J; bases unmatched to any gene: 11. Germline V gene sequence: CDR1 MNHEY, CDR2 SVGAGI. CDR3 length equals 14 residues. The CDR3 loop reads CASGAASGSREQYF. CDR3 nucleotide sequence: TGTGCCAGCGGAGCGGCTAGCGGGAGTAGGGAGCAGTACTTC.

The sample holds a few counts of this clone. V is TRBV5-1 and J is TRBJ1-2; D uncertain. Germline CDR1 and CDR2: SGHRS and YFSETQ. V lost 4 bases and J lost 10, with 14 bases in between. The CDR3 consists of 12 residues. This chain's CDR3 is CASSEERLSYTF. DNA of the CDR3: TGCGCCAGCAGCGAGGAACGCTTATCCTACACCTTC.

The chain recombines TRBV4-1 with TRBJ1-6; D perhaps matches TRBD1 (6 bases). Germline lookup yields CDR1 MGHRA and CDR2 YSYEKL. The CDR3 length is 16 residues. The V and J ends lost 0 bases and 8 bases respectively, with 14 bases between them. The CDR3 protein is CASSQDWGRSYSPLHF. CDR3 nucleotide sequence: TGCGCCAGCAGCCAAGATTGGGGGCGAAGCTATTCACCCCTCCACTTT.

The V gene is TRBV27, the J gene TRBJ2-1; D unclear. V lost 3 bases, J lost 5 bases, and 11 bases lay in between. The V gene's germline CDR1 is MNHEY and CDR2 SMNVEV (reference sequence). This CDR3 comprises 14 residues. This CDR3 reads CASSFWAGHNEQFF. CDR3 bases: TGTGCCAGCAGTTTTTGGGCAGGTCACAATGAGCAGTTCTTC.

The chain carries TRBV20-1 and TRBJ2-5; D is unresolved. Looked up from germline, CDR1 is DFQATT and CDR2 is SNEGSKA (reference sequence). This CDR3 spans 11 amino acids. Trimming removed 3 bases from V and 5 bases from J, with 7 bases in between. The CDR3 DNA reads as TGCAGTGCTAGCGCCAGGGAGACCCAGTACTTC. Its translation is CSASARETQYF.

The CDR3 is CASSSTGTGGVGYTF. CDR3 DNA: TGTGCCAGCAGTTCGACCGGGACAGGGGGCGTCGGCTACACCTTC. The chain employs TRBV6-5 and TRBJ1-2; 12 bases are a match to TRBD1. This CDR3 is 15 amino acids long. The V gene end was trimmed by 4 bases and the J gene end by 8 bases; junction bases not matched to a gene: 8. CDR1 is MNHEY and CDR2 is SVGAGI in the germline V gene.

The chain has TRBV11-3 and TRBJ2-5; the D is unclear. The V end was cut by 5 bases, the J end by 0 bases, with 7 bases between. The CDR3 runs to 13 residues. Germline V gene lookup returns CDR1 SGHNT and CDR2 YENEEA. The CDR3 DNA is TGTGCCAGCAGCCCCGCTAACCAAGAGACCCAGTACTTC. Protein product: CASSPANQETQYF. Full variable domain (remainder filled in from reference TRBV11-3 and TRBJ2-5): EAGVVQSPRYKIIEKKQPVAFWCNPISGHNTLYWYLQNLGQGPELLIRYENEEAVDDSQLPKDRFSAERLKGVDSTLKIQPAELGDSAVYLCASSPANQETQYFGPGTRLLVL.

The sample holds one count of this clone. This chain links TRBV12-3 or TRBV12-4 with TRBJ1-1, with D maybe TRBD1 (5 bases). V lost 3 bases to trimming and J lost 6 bases, with 11 bases between them. The CDR3 runs 13 residues. The CDR3 spells CASSLGREPEAFF. The CDR3 DNA reads as TGTGCCAGCAGTTTGGGCAGGGAACCTGAAGCTTTCTTT.

This clone was recorded a few times. The chain employs TRBV21-1 and TRBJ2-2; the table calls TRBD2, which could not be checked here. TRBV21-1 is described as a pseudogene. This CDR3 region has 20 residues. CDR3 protein: CASSKDLLAGGWINTGELFF. The CDR3 nucleotides read TGTGCCAGCAGCAAAGACCTCTTAGCGGGGGGCTGGATAAACACCGGGGAGCTGTTTTTT.